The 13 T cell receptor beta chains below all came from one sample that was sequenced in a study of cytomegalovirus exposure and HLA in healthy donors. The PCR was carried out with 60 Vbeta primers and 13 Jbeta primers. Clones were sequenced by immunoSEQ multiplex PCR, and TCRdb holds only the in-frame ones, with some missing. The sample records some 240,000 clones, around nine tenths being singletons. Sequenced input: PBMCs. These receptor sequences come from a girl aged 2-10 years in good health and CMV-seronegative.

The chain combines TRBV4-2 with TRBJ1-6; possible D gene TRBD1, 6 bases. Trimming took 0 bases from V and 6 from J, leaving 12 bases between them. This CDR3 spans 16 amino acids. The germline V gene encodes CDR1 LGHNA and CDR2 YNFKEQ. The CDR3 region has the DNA TGTGCCAGCAGCCAAGATTTCGGACAGATTAATTCACCCCTCCACTTT. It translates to CASSQDFGQINSPLHF.

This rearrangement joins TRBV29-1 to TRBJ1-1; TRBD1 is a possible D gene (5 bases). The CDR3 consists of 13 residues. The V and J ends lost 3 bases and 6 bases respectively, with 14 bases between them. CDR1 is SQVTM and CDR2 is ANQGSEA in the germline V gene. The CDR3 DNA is TGCAGCGTTGATGGATCGGGGGAATCTGAAGCTTTCTTT. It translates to CSVDGSGESEAFF.

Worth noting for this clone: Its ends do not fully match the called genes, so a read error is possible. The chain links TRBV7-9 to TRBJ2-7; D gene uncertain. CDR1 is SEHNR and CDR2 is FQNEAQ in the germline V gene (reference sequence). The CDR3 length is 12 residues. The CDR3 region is CSSSPGPYEQYF. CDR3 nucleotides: TGTTCCAGCAGTCCCGGTCCATACGAGCAGTACTTC.

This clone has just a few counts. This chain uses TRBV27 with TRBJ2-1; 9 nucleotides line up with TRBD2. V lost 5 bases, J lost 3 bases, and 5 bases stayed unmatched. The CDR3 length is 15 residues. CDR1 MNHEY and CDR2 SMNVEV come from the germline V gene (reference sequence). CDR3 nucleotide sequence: TGTGCCAGCAGTCCCGGGACTAGCAGCTACAATGAGCAGTTCTTC. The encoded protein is CASSPGTSSYNEQFF.

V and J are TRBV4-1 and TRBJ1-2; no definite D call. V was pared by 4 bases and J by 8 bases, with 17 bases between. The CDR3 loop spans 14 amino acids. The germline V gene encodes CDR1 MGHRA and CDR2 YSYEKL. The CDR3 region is CASSLTWKKRGYTF. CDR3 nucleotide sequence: TGCGCCAGCAGCCTAACCTGGAAGAAGCGGGGCTACACCTTC.

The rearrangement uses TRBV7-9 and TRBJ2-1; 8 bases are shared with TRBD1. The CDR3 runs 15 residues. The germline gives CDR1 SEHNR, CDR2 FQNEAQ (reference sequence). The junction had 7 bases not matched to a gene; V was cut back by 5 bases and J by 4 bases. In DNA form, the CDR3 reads TGTGCCAGCAGCCCCCGGGACAGGTCTTACAATGAGCAGTTCTTC. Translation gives CASSPRDRSYNEQFF.

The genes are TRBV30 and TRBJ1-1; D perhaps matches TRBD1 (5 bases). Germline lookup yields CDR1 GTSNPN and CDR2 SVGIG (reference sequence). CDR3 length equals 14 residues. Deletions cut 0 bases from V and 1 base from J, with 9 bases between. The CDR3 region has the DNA TGTGCCTGGAGTGTTGGAGGGGCGAACACTGAAGCTTTCTTT. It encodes CAWSVGGANTEAFF.

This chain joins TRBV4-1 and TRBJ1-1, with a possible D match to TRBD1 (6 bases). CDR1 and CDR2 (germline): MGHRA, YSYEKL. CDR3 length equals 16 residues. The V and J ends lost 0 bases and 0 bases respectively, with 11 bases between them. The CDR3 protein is CASSQEGTRVNTEAFF. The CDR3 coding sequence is TGCGCCAGCAGCCAAGAGGGGACACGGGTGAACACTGAAGCTTTCTTT.

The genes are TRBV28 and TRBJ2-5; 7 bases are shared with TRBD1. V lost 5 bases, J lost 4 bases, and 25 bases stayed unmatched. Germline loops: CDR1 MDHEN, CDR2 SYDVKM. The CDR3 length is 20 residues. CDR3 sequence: CASSPHSEALRGQPTETQYF. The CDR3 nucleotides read TGTGCCAGCAGTCCTCACTCCGAGGCTCTTAGGGGACAGCCCACAGAGACCCAGTACTTC.

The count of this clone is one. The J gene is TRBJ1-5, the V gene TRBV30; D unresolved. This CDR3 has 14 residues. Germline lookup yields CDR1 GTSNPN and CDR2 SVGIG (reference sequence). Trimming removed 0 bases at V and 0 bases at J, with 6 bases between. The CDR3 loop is CAWSVDFSNQPQHF. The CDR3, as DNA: TGTGCCTGGAGTGTCGACTTTAGCAATCAGCCCCAGCATTTT.

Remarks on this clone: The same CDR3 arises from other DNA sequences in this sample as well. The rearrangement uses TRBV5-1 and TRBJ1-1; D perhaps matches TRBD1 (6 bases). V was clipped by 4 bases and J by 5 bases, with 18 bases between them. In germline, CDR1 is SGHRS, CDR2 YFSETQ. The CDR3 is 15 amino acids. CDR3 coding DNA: TGCGCCAGCAGCCTAACTCACAGGGATTGGACTGAAGCTTTCTTT. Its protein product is CASSLTHRDWTEAFF.

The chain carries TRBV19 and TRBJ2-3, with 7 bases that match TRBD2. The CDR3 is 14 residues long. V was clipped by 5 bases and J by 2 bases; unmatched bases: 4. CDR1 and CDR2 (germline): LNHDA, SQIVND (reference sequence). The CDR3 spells CASSPRLATDTQYF. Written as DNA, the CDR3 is TGTGCCAGTAGTCCTCGACTAGCCACAGATACGCAGTATTTT.

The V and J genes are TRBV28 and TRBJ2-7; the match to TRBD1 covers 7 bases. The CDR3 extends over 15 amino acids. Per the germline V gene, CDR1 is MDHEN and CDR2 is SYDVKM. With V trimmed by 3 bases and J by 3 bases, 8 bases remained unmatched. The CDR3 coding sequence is TGTGCCAGCAGTTTGGCCGGGACAGTCGTCTACGAGCAGTACTTC. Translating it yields CASSLAGTVVYEQYF.